In this sample, the clone carrying this TCR beta chain turned up many times. Its antigen remains unidentified. CD25-based Treg depletion was applied to purified naive CD4+ T cells. One entry per CDR3 protein results from TCRdb running MiXCR on the 5' RACE reads. The sample lists 40,000 to 65,000 distinct CDR3 sequences, about 24% occurring once. The length of the CDR3 is 15 residues. CDR1 and CDR2 from the germline V gene are MGHDK and SYGVNS. V dropped 6 bases and J dropped 3; count of bases not matched to a gene: 9. Overall study results and limits: Tumor Treg TCRs overlapped most with tumor naive CD4+ cells. The larger-cohort validation was restricted to a single TCR beta V-J rearrangement rather than whole repertoires.

The genes are TRBV25-1 and TRBJ2-3, with 7 bases fitting TRBD1. This receptor was obtained from a female donor with breast cancer. The sequencing input was tumor-infiltrating naive CD4+ T cells sorted from the breast tumor. Subset described: naive CD4+ T cells, CD4+CD45RA+CD25-. Here the CDR3 DNA reads TGTGCCAGCAGCGCCGACAGGGTGAGGACAGATACGCAGTATTTT. Amino acids: CASSADRVRTDTQYF.